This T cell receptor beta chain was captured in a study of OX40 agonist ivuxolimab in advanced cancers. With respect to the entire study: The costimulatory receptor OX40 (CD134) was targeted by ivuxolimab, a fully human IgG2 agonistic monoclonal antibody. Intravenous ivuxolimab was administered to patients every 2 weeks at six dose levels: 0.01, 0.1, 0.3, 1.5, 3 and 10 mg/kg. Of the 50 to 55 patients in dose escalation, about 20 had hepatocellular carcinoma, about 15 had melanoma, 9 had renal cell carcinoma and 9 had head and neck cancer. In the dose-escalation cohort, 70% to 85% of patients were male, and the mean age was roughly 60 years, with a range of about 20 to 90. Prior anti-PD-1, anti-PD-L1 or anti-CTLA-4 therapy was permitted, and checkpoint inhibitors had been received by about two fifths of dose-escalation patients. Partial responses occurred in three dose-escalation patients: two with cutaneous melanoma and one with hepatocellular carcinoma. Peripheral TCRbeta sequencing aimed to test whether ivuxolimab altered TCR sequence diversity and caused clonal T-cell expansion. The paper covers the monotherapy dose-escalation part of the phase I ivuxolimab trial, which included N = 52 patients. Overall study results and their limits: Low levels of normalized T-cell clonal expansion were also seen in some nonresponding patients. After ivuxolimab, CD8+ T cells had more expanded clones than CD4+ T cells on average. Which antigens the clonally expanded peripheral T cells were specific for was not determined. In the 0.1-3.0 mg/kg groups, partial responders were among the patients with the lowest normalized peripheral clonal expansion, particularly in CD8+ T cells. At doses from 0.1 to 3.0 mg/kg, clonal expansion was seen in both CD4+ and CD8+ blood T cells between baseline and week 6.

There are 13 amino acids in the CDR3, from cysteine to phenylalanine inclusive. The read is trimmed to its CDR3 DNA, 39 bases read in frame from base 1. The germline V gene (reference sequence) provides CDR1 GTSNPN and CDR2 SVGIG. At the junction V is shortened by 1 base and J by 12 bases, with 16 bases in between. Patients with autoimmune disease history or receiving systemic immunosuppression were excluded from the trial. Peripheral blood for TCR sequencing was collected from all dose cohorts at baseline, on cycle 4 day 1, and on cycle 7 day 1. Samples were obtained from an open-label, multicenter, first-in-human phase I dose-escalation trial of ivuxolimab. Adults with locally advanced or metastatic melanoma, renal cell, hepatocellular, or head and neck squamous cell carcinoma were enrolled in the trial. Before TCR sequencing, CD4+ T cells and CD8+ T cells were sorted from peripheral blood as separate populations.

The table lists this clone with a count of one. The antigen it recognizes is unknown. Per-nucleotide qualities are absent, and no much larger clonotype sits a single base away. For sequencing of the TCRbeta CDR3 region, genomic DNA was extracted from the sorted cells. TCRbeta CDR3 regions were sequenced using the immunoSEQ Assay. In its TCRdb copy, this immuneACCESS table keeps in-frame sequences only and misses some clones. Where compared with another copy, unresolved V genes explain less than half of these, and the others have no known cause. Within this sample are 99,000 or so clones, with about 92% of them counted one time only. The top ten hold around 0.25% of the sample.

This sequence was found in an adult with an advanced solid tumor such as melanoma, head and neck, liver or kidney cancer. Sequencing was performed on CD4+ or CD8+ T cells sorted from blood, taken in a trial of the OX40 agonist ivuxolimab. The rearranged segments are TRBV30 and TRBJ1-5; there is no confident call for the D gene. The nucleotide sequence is TGTGCCTGGAGTGAAAGAGGGAGAGGTGGCCAGCATTTT. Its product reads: CAWSERGRGGQHF.